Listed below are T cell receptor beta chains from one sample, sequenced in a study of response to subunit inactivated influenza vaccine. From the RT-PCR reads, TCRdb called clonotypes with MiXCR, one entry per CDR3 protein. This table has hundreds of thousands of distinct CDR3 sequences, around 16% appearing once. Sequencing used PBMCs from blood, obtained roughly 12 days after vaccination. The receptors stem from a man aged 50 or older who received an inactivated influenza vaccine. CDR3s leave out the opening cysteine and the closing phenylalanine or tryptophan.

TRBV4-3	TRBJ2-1	ASSQDPAGAGYNEQF
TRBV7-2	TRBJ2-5	ASSRDRGVQTQY
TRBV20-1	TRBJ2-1	SANRQGPNEQF
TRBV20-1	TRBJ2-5	SARAGLLQETQY
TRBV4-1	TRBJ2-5	ASSQVRLASETQY
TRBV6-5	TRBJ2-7	ASSYSTTQEISYEQY
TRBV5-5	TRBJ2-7	ASSFGSLYEQY
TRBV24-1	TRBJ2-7	ATSDPRDGTYEQY
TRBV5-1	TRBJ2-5	ASSRGDNQETQY
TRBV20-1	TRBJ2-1	SASFSTGPYNEQF
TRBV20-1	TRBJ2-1	SAGPVGYNEQF
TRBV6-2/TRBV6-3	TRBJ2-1	ASRIAGEGHEQF
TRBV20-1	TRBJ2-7	SARGGHEQY
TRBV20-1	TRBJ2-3	SASGSADTQY
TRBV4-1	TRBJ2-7	ASSQRTNTYEQY
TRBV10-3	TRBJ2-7	AIRRDSVYEQY
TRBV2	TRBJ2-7	ASSGGTWGSSYEQY
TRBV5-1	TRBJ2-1	ASSPGGSDNEQF
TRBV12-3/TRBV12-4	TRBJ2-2	ASAATLNTGELF
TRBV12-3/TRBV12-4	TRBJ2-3	ASILTSGAIDTQY
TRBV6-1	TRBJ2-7	ASSPGLAVWEQY
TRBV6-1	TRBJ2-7	ASSDPGTGGFEQY
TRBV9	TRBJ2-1	ASTPQGGLRQF
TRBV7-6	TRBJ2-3	ASSLKAGVGTDTQY
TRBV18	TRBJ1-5	ASSPSRTGGQPQH
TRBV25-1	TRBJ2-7	ASSDPTRGGYEQY
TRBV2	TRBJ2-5	ASSGQGEETQY
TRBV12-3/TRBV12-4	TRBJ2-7	ASSPTGSHEQY
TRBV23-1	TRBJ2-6	ASSGVARWGAGANVLT
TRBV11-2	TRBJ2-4	ASSLEVGSAKNIQY